The 26 T cell receptor beta chains in this list originate from one sample, sequenced in a study of graft-versus-host responses after intestinal transplantation. The antigens these receptors bind are not known. Measured with immunoSEQ multiplex PCR; TCRdb has only the in-frame clones, and not every one. The sample includes roughly 99,000 clones, roughly 90% of them seen just once. The material was unstimulated CD4+ T cells sorted from spleen or lymph node cells, obtained before transplant. The receptors were gathered from a human donor who was the organ donor for an intestinal transplant.

The chain combines TRBV27 with TRBJ1-1, with TRBD1 matching over 7 bases. This CDR3 spans 15 amino acids. CDR1 and CDR2 from the germline V gene are MNHEY and SMNVEV (reference sequence). J lost 5 bases, V lost 1 base, and 7 bases had no gene match. CDR3 sequence: CASSLLRGLGTEAFF. CDR3 DNA sequence: TGTGCCAGCAGTTTATTAAGGGGGCTCGGGACTGAAGCTTTCTTT.

The chain links TRBV19 to TRBJ2-3; 12 bases align to TRBD2. Per the germline V gene, CDR1 is LNHDA and CDR2 is SQIVND (reference sequence). This CDR3 is 15 amino acids long. The J segment lost 6 bases and the V segment lost 7 bases, leaving 8 bases of the junction unmatched. DNA of the CDR3: TGTGCCAGTAAATCCGGACTAGCGGGAAGGGATACGCAGTATTTT. It specifies CASKSGLAGRDTQYF.

The V and J genes are TRBV5-1 and TRBJ2-5, with D possibly being TRBD1 (6 bases). Trimming removed 2 bases from V and 5 bases from J, with 7 bases in between. The germline V gene encodes CDR1 SGHRS and CDR2 YFSETQ. The CDR3 has 12 amino acids. The CDR3 nucleotides are TGCGCCAGCAGCTTCCAGGGGGAGACCCAGTACTTC. Translating gives CASSFQGETQYF.

Note on this clone: The same CDR3 can be traced to other DNA sequences in this sample. The chain couples TRBV6-5 to TRBJ1-2; D gene unclear. The germline V gene encodes CDR1 MNHEY and CDR2 SVGAGI. V lost 6 bases and J 2 bases, leaving 16 bases between the germline ends. The CDR3 loop spans 15 amino acids. CDR3 nucleotide sequence: TGTGCCAGCAGAGCGGGGAGGCACGAGAACTATGGCTACACCTTC. Protein product: CASRAGRHENYGYTF.

V gene TRBV6-6 combines with J gene TRBJ2-3; unclear D gene. Germline loops: CDR1 MNHNY, CDR2 SVGAGI (reference sequence). CDR3 length equals 13 residues. Trimming pared 6 bases from V and 0 bases from J, leaving 7 bases between. CDR3 amino acids: CASRAASTDTQYF. CDR3 DNA sequence: TGTGCCAGCAGGGCGGCTAGCACAGATACGCAGTATTTT.

The rearrangement links TRBV25-1 to TRBJ2-7, with TRBD1 matching over 7 bases. V lost 2 bases and J lost 2; bases outside the gene matches: 3. The CDR3 totals 14 residues. Germline CDR1 reads MGHDK; CDR2 reads SYGVNS. The CDR3 protein is CASSEGTATYEQYF. CDR3 sequence (DNA): TGTGCCAGCAGTGAAGGGACAGCTACCTACGAGCAGTACTTC.

The V call is TRBV11-2, the J call TRBJ2-7; 9 positions agree with TRBD2. V lost 0 bases and J lost 2; bases outside the gene matches: 5. The length of the CDR3 is 16 residues. Germline V lookup: CDR1 SGHAT, CDR2 FQNNGV. In nucleotides, the CDR3 is TGTGCCAGCAGCTTAGAACTAGCGGGCACCCCCTACGAGCAGTACTTC. It encodes CASSLELAGTPYEQYF.

This clone was picked up one time. V and J are TRBV4-2 and TRBJ1-5, with 10 nucleotides matching TRBD1. Germline trimming cut 4 bases from V and 6 bases from J; bases unmatched to any gene: 9. Per the germline V gene, CDR1 is LGHNA and CDR2 is YNFKEQ. The CDR3 totals 16 residues. Here the CDR3 DNA reads TGTGCCAGCAGCCCTCATTCCCGGACAGGGGGTCAGCCCCAGCATTTT. Encoded protein: CASSPHSRTGGQPQHF.

The J gene is TRBJ2-1, the V gene TRBV6-6, with 7 bases that match TRBD2. The ends lost 0 bases at V and 7 bases at J; junction bases unmatched: 9. The CDR3 loop spans 16 amino acids. Germline V gene sequence: CDR1 MNHNY, CDR2 SVGAGI (reference sequence). CDR3 region: CASSYSLGVGGNEQFF. CDR3 nucleotide sequence: TGTGCCAGCAGTTACTCGCTCGGGGTGGGAGGGAATGAGCAGTTCTTC.

This chain joins TRBV5-5 and TRBJ2-7; TRBD1 is a possible D gene (5 bases). V lost 3 bases to trimming and J lost 4 bases, with 8 bases between them. Germline CDR1 is SGHKS and CDR2 is YYEKEE (reference sequence). CDR3 length: 12 residues. The CDR3 DNA reads as TGTGCCAGCAGCTCTACAGGTTACGAGCAGTACTTC. Amino acids: CASSSTGYEQYF.

This chain's CDR3 is CASGDSSYNEQFF. In nucleotides, the CDR3 is TGTGCCAGCGGGGATAGCTCCTACAATGAGCAGTTCTTC. The V and J genes are TRBV2 and TRBJ2-1; unclear D gene. V lost 8 bases, J lost 0 bases, and 8 bases lay in between. The CDR3 contains 13 residues. Germline assignment: CDR1 SNHLY and CDR2 FYNNEI.

The J gene is TRBJ1-2, the V gene TRBV30, with D perhaps TRBD1 (6 bases). Between the trimmed V and J ends, which lost 2 bases and 5 bases, there was a span of 27 bases. The CDR3 sequence is 18 residues long. Germline CDR1 reads GTSNPN; CDR2 reads SVGIG (reference sequence). The CDR3, as DNA: TGTGCCTGGAGTTTCCGGAATGTGTTCCAGGGGAGAGGGTATGGCTACACCTTC. This codes for CAWSFRNVFQGRGYGYTF.

The chain employs TRBV18 and TRBJ2-2, with D perhaps TRBD1 (6 bases). Germline V gene sequence: CDR1 KGHSH, CDR2 LQKENI. V lost 0 bases to trimming and J lost 2 bases, with 10 bases between them. This CDR3 spans 16 amino acids. The CDR3 sequence is CASSPPRQANTGELFF. Written as DNA, the CDR3 is TGTGCCAGCTCACCACCCAGACAGGCAAACACCGGGGAGCTGTTTTTT.

For this clone: The same CDR3 is also encoded by other DNA sequences in this sample. This sequence joins TRBV4-2 and TRBJ1-5, with D maybe TRBD1 (5 bases). Germline CDR1 is LGHNA and CDR2 is YNFKEQ. The CDR3 totals 16 residues. V lost 3 bases to trimming and J lost 4 bases, with 16 bases between them. The CDR3 DNA follows: TGTGCCAGCAGCCACGCGGGACCCCCGGGGAATCAGCCCCAGCATTTT. This translates into CASSHAGPPGNQPQHF.

This chain connects TRBV19 to TRBJ1-6, with TRBD1 as a possible D gene (5 bases). V lost 4 bases, J lost 9 bases, and 16 bases lay in between. This CDR3 comprises 15 residues. Germline loops: CDR1 LNHDA, CDR2 SQIVND (reference sequence). The CDR3 here is CASSRDYSRGSPLHF. The CDR3 nucleotides read TGTGCCAGTAGTAGGGATTACTCAAGGGGTTCACCCCTCCACTTT.

The chain recombines TRBV2 with TRBJ1-6; 7 positions agree with TRBD1. Germline V gene sequence: CDR1 SNHLY, CDR2 FYNNEI. V dropped 5 bases and J dropped 7; count of bases not matched to a gene: 11. CDR3 length: 16 residues. The CDR3 loop reads CASSRGQGVRNSPLHF. The CDR3 nucleotides are TGTGCCAGCAGTCGAGGCCAGGGGGTGAGAAATTCACCCCTCCACTTT.

The table lists this clone with a count of one. The CDR3 coding sequence is TGTGCCAGCAGTTCTATAGCGGTCCGGGACAGGGATGCGGCCGGGGAGCTGTTTTTT. Its translation: CASSSIAVRDRDAAGELFF. The chain couples TRBV7-9 to TRBJ2-2; 9 bases line up with TRBD1. There are 19 residues in the CDR3. Germline CDR1 and CDR2: SEHNR and FQNEAQ (reference sequence). With V trimmed by 6 bases and J by 6 bases, 20 bases remained unmatched. Combining the CDR3 with reference TRBV7-9 and TRBJ2-2 gives the whole variable domain DTGVSQNPRHKITKRGQNVTFRCDPISEHNRLYWYRQTLGQGPEFLTYFQNEAQLEKSRLLSDRFSAERPKGSFSTLEIQRTEQGDSAMYLCASSSIAVRDRDAAGELFFGEGSRLTVL.

The rearrangement joins TRBV7-3 to TRBJ2-3; D perhaps matches TRBD2 (6 bases). Trimming cost V 2 bases and J 4 bases, with 13 bases left between them. The length of the CDR3 is 15 residues. The germline V gene encodes CDR1 SGHTA and CDR2 FQGTGA. Here the CDR3 DNA reads TGTGCCAGCAGCTTATTTGCGGGGCGCGCAGATACGCAGTATTTT. It yields the protein CASSLFAGRADTQYF.

The chain links TRBV7-2 to TRBJ2-2; 11 bases are a match to TRBD2. CDR3 length: 19 amino acids. With V trimmed by 5 bases and J by 1 base, 12 bases remained unmatched. CDR1 SGHTA and CDR2 FQGNSA come from the germline V gene. CDR3 region: CASSPKLLAGAVNTGELFF. The CDR3 DNA is TGTGCCAGCAGCCCAAAATTACTAGCGGGGGCTGTGAACACCGGGGAGCTGTTTTTT.

The rearrangement links TRBV6-1 to TRBJ1-1; 7 bases are shared with TRBD1. CDR3 length: 15 residues. The V and J ends lost 4 bases and 1 base, in that order; junction bases with no gene match: 6. CDR1 is MNHNS, CDR2 SASEGT, per germline. The CDR3 spells CASSGQGTGNTEAFF. In nucleotides, the CDR3 is TGTGCCAGCAGTGGACAGGGTACAGGGAACACTGAAGCTTTCTTT.

The chain recombines TRBV20-1 with TRBJ1-1, with D hard to call. CDR3 length: 11 residues. Per the germline V gene, CDR1 is DFQATT and CDR2 is SNEGSKA (reference sequence). Trimming stripped 3 bases from V and 2 bases from J, with 4 bases between. The DNA for the CDR3 is TGCAGTGCTAGGGACAACACTGAAGCTTTCTTT. Residues: CSARDNTEAFF.

The CDR3 spells CASSLLGGYGYTF. In DNA, the CDR3 is TGTGCCAGCAGCTTGTTAGGGGGCTATGGCTACACCTTC. J is TRBJ1-2 and V is TRBV5-5; D is perhaps TRBD1 (6 bases). This CDR3 comprises 13 residues. V was trimmed by 1 base and J by 4 bases, leaving 8 bases between them. In germline, CDR1 is SGHKS, CDR2 YYEKEE (reference sequence).

This clone was seen once. The chain recombines TRBV19 with TRBJ2-4; D tentatively fits TRBD1 or TRBD2 (6 bases each). CDR1 is LNHDA and CDR2 is SQIVND in the germline V gene (reference sequence). Trimming shortened V by 5 bases and J by 8 bases, and 13 bases separated the two germline ends. The CDR3 covers 13 residues. The DNA of the CDR3 is TGTGCCAGTAGTGCTCTTAGGGGGGACATTCAGTACTTC. It yields the protein CASSALRGDIQYF.

The DNA of the CDR3 is TGTGCCAGCAGCCAGGCATTTTACAATGAGCAGTTCTTC. Its translation is CASSQAFYNEQFF. The chain recombines TRBV4-2 with TRBJ2-1, with unresolved D. The CDR3 covers 13 residues. The germline CDR1 and CDR2 sequences are LGHNA and YNFKEQ. Trimming shortened V by 3 bases and J by 4 bases, and 7 bases separated the two germline ends.

The chain recombines TRBV5-1 with TRBJ1-2, with D maybe TRBD1 (5 bases). Germline loops: CDR1 SGHRS, CDR2 YFSETQ. The ends were cut back, 0 bases at V and 5 bases at J, with 11 bases in the middle. The CDR3 contains 14 residues. The CDR3 DNA reads as TGCGCCAGCAGCTTGGATGGGGAGGGGTATGGCTACACCTTC. Translating it yields CASSLDGEGYGYTF.

The chain recombines TRBV19 with TRBJ1-4; maybe TRBD1 (6 bases). Germline lookup yields CDR1 LNHDA and CDR2 SQIVND (reference sequence). This CDR3 contains 15 residues. The germline V and J ends were trimmed by 5 bases and 5 bases, with 15 bases remaining between them. For the CDR3, the DNA is TGTGCCAGTAGTTTAACGGTAGGACAGAATGAAAAACTGTTTTTT. It yields the protein CASSLTVGQNEKLFF.